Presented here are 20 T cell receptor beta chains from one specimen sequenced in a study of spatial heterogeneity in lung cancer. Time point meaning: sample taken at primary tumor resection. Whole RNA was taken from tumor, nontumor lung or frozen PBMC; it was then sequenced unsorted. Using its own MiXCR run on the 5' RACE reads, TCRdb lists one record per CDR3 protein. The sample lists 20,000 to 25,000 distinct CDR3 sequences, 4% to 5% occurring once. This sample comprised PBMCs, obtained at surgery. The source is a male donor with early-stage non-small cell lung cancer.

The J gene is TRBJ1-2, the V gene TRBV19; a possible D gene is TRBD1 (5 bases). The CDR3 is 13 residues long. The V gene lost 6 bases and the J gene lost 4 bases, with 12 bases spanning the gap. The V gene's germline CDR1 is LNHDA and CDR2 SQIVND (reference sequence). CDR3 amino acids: CASSPGRTYGYTF. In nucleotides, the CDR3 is TGTGCCAGTAGCCCGGGACGGACCTATGGCTACACCTTC.

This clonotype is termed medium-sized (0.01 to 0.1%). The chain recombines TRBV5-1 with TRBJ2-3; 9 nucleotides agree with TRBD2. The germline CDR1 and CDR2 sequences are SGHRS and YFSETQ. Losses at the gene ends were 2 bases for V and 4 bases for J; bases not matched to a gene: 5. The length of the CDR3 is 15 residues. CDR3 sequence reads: CASSFSGGGSDTQYF. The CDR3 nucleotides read TGCGCCAGCAGCTTTAGCGGGGGTGGATCAGATACGCAGTATTTT. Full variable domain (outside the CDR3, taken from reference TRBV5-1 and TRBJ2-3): KAGVTQTPRYLIKTRGQQVTLSCSPISGHRSVSWYQQTPGQGLQFLFEYFSETQRNKGNFPGRFSGRQFSNSRSEMNVSTLELGDSALYLCASSFSGGGSDTQYFGPGTRLTVL.

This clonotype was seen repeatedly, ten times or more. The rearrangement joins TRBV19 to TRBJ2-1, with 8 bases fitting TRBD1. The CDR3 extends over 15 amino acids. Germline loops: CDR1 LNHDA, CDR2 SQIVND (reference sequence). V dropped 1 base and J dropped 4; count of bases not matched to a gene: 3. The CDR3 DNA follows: TGTGCCAGTAGTATAGTCCGGACAGGGTACAATGAGCAGTTCTTC. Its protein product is CASSIVRTGYNEQFF. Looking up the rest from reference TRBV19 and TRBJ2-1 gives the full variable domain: DGGITQSPKYLFRKEGQNVTLSCEQNLNHDAMYWYRQDPGQGLRLIYYSQIVNDFQKGDIAEGYSVSREKKESFPLTVTSAQKNPTAFYLCASSIVRTGYNEQFFGPGTRLTVL.

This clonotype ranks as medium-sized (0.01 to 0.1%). This chain's CDR3 is CAGGTAGNEKLFF. The CDR3 DNA follows: TGTGCCGGGGGGACAGCTGGTAATGAAAAACTGTTTTTT. The rearrangement links TRBV28 to TRBJ1-4; 7 nucleotides align to TRBD1. After removal of 11 bases from V and 4 bases from J, the junction contained 7 bases not matched to a gene. CDR3 length: 13 amino acids. Per germline, CDR1 MDHEN and CDR2 SYDVKM.

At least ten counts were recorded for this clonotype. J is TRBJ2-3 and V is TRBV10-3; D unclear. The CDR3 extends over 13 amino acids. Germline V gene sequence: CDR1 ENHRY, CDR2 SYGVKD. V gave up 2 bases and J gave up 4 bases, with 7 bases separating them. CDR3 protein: CAISETGSDTQYF. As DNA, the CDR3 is TGTGCCATCAGTGAGACGGGCTCAGATACGCAGTATTTT.

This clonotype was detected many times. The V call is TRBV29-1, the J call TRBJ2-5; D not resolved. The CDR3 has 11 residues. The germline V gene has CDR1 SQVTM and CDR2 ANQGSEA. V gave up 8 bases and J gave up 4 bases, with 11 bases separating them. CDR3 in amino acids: CSTARTETQYF. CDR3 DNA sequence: TGCAGCACCGCGAGAACAGAGACCCAGTACTTC.

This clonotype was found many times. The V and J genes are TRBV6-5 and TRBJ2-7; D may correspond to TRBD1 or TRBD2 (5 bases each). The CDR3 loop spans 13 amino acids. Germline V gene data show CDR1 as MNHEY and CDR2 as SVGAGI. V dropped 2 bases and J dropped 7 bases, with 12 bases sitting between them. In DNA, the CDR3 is TGTGCCAGCAGTTACGACGGGGCCAGAGAGCAGTACTTC. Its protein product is CASSYDGAREQYF.

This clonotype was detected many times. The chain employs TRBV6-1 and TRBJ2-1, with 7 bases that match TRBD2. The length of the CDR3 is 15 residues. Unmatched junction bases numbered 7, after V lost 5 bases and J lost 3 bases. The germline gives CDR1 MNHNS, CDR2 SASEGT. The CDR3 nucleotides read TGTGCCAGCAGTCGAGCGGGACGACGCTACAATGAGCAGTTCTTC. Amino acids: CASSRAGRRYNEQFF.

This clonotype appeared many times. In DNA, the CDR3 is TGTGCCAGCAGGAACGGACTAGCGGGGGGATACAATGAGCAGTTCTTC. Protein product: CASRNGLAGGYNEQFF. V gene TRBV12-3 or TRBV12-4 combines with J gene TRBJ2-1, with 14 bases identical to TRBD2. CDR3 length: 16 residues. Unmatched junction bases numbered 5, after V lost 6 bases and J lost 4 bases.

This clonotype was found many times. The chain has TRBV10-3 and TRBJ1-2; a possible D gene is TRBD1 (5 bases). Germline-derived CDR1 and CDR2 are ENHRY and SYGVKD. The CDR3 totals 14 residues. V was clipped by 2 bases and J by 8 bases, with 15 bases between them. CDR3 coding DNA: TGTGCCATCAGTGAGATCGGGACCCTCGGAGGCTACACCTTC. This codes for CAISEIGTLGGYTF.

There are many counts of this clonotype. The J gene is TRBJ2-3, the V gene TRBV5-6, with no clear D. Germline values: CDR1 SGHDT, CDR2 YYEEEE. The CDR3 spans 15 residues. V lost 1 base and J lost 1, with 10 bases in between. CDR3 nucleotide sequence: TGTGCCAGCAGCTTGATGGTCTTGGGCACAGATACGCAGTATTTT. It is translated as CASSLMVLGTDTQYF.

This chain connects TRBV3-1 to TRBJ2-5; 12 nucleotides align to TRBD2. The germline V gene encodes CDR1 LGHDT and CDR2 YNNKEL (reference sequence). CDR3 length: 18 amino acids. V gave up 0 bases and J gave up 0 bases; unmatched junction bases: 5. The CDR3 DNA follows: TGTGCCAGCAGCCAAGAACGGACTAGCGGGGACTACCAAGAGACCCAGTACTTC. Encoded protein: CASSQERTSGDYQETQYF.

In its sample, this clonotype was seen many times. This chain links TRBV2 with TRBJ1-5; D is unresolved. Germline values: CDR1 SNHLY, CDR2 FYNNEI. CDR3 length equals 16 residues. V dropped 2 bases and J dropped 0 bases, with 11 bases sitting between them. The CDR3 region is CASSEKVVYSNQPQHF. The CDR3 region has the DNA TGTGCCAGCAGTGAAAAAGTGGTGTATAGCAATCAGCCCCAGCATTTT.

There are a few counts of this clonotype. CDR3 DNA: TGTGCCAGCAGCCGGGACAGAGCTAGCACAGATACGCAGTATTTT. Translation: CASSRDRASTDTQYF. This sequence joins TRBV27 and TRBJ2-3, with 7 bases that match TRBD1. V gave up 6 bases and J gave up 0 bases; unmatched junction bases: 6. The CDR3 is made up of 15 amino acids. In germline, CDR1 is MNHEY, CDR2 SMNVEV (reference sequence).

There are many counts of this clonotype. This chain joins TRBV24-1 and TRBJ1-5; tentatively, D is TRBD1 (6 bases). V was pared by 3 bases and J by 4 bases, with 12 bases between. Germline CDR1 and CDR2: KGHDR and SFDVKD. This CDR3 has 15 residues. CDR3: CATSDRQVGNQPQHF. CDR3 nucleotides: TGTGCCACCAGTGATAGACAGGTCGGGAATCAGCCCCAGCATTTT.

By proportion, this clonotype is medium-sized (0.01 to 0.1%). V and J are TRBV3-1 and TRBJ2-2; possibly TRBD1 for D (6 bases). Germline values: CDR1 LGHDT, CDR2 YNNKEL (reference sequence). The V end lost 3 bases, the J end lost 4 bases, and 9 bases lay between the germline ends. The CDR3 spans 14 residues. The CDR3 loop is CASSHRTVTGELFF. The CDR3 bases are TGTGCCAGCAGCCATAGGACAGTCACCGGGGAGCTGTTTTTT.

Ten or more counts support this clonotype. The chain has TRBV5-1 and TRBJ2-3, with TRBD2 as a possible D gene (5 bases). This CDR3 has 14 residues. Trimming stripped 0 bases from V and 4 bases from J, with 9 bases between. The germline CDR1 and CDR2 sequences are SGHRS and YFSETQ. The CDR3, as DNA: TGCGCCAGCAGCTTGGTGGGGAGAGCAGATACGCAGTATTTT. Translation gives CASSLVGRADTQYF.

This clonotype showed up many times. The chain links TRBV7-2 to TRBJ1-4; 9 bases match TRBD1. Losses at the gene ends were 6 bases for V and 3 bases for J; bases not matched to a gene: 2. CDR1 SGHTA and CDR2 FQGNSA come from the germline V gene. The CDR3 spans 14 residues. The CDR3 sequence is CASRTGGSNEKLFF. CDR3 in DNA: TGTGCCAGCAGGACAGGGGGGTCTAATGAAAAACTGTTTTTT.

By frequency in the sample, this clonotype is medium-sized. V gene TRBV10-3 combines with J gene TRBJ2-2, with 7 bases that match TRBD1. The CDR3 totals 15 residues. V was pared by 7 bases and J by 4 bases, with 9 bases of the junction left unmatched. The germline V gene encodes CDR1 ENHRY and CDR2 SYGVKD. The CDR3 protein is CAIKGDRVSTGELFF. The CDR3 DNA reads TGTGCCATCAAGGGCGACAGGGTTAGCACCGGGGAGCTGTTTTTT.

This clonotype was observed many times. CDR3 DNA sequence: TGTGCCAGCAGTGTCAGGGGGGACTATGGCTACACCTTC. This translates into CASSVRGDYGYTF. This chain connects TRBV12-3 or TRBV12-4 to TRBJ1-2; 7 bases agree with TRBD1. V shed 5 bases, J shed 3 bases, and the junction held 3 bases outside the gene matches. The length of the CDR3 is 13 residues.